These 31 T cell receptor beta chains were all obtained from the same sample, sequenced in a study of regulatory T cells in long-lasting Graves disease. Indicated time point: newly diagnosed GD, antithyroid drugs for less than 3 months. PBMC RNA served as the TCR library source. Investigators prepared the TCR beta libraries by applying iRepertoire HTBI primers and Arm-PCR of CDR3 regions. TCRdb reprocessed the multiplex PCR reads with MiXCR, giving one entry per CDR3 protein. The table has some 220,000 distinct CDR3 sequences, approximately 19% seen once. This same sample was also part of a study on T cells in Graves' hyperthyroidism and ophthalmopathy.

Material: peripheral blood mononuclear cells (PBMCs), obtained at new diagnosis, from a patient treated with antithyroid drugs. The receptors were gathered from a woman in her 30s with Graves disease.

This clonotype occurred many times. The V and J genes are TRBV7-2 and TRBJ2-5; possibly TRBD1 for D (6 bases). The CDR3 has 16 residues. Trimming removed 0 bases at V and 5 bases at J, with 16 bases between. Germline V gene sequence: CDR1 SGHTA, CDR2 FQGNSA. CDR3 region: CASSLAYLGGAETQYF. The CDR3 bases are TGTGCCAGCAGCTTAGCGTATCTTGGGGGCGCGGAGACCCAGTACTTC.

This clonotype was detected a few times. The CDR3 nucleotides read TGTGCCAGTAGACTAGGGACCGGGGATCAGCCCCAGCATTTT. It specifies CASRLGTGDQPQHF. The V and J genes are TRBV19 and TRBJ1-5, with D perhaps TRBD1 (5 bases). Germline CDR1 is LNHDA and CDR2 is SQIVND (reference sequence). The CDR3 has 14 residues. V dropped 6 bases and J dropped 5 bases, with 14 bases sitting between them.

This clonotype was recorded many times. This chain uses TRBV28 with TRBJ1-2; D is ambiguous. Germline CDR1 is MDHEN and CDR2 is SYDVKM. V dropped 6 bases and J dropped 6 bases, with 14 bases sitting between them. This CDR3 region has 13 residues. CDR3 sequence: CASRSPGLNGYTF. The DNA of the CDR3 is TGTGCCAGCAGGTCTCCCGGCCTAAATGGCTACACCTTC.

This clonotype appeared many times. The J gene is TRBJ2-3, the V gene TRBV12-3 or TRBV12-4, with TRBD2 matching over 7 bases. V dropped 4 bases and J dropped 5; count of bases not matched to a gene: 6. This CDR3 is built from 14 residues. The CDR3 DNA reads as TGTGCCAGCAGTTCCCGGACTAGTGTAGATACGCAGTATTTT. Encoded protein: CASSSRTSVDTQYF.

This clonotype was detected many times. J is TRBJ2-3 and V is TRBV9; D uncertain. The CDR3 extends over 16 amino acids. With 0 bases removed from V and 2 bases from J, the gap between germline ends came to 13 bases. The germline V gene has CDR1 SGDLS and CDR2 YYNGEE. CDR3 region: CASSVGSNLPTDTQYF. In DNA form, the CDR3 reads TGTGCCAGCAGCGTAGGCTCAAACCTGCCCACAGATACGCAGTATTTT.

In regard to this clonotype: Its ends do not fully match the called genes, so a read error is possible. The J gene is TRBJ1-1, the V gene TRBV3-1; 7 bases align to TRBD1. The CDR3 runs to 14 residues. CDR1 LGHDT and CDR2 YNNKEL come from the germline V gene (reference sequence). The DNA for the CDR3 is TGTGCCAGCAGCCGCCAGGGGGGCAACACTGAAGCTTGCTTT. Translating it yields CASSRQGGNTEACF.

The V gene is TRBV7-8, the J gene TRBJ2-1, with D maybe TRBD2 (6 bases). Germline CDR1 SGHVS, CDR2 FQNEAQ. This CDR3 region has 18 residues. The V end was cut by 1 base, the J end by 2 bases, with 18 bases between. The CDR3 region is CASSLEEGRGNPYNEQFF. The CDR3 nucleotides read TGTGCCAGCAGCTTAGAGGAGGGGCGAGGGAACCCCTACAATGAGCAGTTCTTC.

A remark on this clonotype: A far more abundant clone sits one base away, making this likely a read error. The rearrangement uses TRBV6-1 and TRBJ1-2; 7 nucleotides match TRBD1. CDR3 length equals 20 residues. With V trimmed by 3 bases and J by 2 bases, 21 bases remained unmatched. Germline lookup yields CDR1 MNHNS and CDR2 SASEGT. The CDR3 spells CASSDRGARLIQGRNYGYTF. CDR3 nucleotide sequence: TGTGCCAGCAGTGATCGCGGCGCCCGCCTAATACAGGGGAGGAACTATGGCTACACCTTC.

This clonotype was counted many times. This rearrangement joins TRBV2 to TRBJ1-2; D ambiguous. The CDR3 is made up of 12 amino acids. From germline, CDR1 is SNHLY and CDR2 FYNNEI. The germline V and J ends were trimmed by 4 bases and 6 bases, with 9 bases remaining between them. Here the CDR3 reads CASSVQGHGYTF. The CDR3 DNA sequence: TGTGCCAGCAGTGTACAAGGGCATGGCTACACCTTC.

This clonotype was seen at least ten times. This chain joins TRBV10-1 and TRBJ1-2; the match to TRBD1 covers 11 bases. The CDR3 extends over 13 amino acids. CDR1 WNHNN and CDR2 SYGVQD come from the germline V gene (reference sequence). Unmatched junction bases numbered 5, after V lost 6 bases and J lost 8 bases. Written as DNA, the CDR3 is TGCGCCAGCAGCGCGGACAGGGGGCTCGGCTACACCTTC. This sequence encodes CASSADRGLGYTF.

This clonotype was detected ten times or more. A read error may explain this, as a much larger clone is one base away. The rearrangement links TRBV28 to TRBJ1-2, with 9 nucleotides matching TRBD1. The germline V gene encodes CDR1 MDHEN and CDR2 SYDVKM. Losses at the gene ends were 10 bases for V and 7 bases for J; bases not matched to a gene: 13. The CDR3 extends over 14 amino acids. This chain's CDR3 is CATRNRGLVGGYTF. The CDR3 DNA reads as TGTGCCACCAGAAACAGGGGGCTGGTTGGTGGCTACACCTTC.

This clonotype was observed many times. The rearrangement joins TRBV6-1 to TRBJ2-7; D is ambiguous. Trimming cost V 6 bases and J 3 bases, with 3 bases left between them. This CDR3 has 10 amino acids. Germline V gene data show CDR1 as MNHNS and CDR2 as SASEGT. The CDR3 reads CASRLYEQYF. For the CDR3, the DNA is TGTGCCAGCAGACTCTACGAGCAGTACTTC.

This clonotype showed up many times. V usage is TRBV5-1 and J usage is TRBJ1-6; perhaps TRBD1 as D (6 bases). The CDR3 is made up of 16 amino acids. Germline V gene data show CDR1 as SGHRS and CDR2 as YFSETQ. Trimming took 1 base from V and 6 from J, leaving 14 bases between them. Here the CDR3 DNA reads TGCGCCAGCAGCTTGTACGGGCAGGGGATTAATTCACCCCTCCACTTT. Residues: CASSLYGQGINSPLHF.

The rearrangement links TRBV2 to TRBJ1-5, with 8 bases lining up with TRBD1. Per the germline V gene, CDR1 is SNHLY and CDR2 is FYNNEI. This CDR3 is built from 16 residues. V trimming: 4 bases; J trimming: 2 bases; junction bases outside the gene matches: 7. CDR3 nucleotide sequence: TGTGCCAGCAGTGCCCGACAGGGGAGCGGCAATCAGCCCCAGCATTTT. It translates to CASSARQGSGNQPQHF.

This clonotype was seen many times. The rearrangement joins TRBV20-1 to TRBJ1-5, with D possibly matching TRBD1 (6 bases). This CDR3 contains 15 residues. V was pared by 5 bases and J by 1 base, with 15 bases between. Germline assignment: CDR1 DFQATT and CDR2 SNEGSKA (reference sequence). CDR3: CSAQGQTTSNQPQHF. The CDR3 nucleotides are TGCAGTGCTCAGGGGCAGACAACAAGCAATCAGCCCCAGCATTTT.

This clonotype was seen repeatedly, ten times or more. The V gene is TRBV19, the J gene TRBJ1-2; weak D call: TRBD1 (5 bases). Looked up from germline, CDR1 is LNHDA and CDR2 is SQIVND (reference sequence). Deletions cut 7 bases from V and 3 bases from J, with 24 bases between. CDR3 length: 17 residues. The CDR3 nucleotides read TGTGCCAGTATTCCATCGGGGGTTCGCGGAGCCCACTATGGCTACACCTTC. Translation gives CASIPSGVRGAHYGYTF.

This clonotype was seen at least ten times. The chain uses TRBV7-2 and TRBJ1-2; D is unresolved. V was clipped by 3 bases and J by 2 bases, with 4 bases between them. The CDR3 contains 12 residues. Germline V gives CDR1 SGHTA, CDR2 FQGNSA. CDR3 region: CASSFNNYGYTF. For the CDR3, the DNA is TGTGCCAGCAGCTTTAACAACTATGGCTACACCTTC.

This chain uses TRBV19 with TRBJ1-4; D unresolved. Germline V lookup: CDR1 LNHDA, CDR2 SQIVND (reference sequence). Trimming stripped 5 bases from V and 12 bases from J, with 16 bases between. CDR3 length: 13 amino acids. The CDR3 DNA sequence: TGTGCCAGTAGTGGTCGGGCAGGAAGTGAACTGTTTTTT. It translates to CASSGRAGSELFF.

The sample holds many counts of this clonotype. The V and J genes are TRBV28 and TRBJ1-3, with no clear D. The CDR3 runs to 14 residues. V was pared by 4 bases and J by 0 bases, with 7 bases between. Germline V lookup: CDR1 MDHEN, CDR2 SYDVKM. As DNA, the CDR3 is TGTGCCAGCAGTTCGGGCATCTCTGGAAACACCATATATTTT. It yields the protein CASSSGISGNTIYF.

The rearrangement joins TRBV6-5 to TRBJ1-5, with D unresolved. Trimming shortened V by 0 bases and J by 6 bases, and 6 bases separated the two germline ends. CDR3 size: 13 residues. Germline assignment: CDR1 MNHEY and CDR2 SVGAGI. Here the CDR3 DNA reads TGTGCCAGCAGTTACTCTTTTGGTCAGCCCCAGCATTTT. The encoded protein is CASSYSFGQPQHF.

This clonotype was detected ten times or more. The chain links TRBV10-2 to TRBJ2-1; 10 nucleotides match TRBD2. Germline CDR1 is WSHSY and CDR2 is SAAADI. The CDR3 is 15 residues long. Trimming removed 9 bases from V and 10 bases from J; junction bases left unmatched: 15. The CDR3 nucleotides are TGCGCCAGTAGATTAGCGGGAGGCCCGCTGGGAGAGCAGTTCTTC. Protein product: CASRLAGGPLGEQFF.

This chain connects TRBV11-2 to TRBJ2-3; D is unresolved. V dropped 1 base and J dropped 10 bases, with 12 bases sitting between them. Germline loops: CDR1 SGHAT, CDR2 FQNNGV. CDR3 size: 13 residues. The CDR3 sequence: CASSLVGTAAQYF. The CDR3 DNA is TGTGCCAGCAGCTTAGTGGGCACAGCTGCGCAGTATTTT.

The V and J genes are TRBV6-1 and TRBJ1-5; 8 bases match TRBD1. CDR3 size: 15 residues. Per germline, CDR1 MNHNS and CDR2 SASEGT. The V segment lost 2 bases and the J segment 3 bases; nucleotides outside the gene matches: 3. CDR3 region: CASSEQDRVNQPQHF. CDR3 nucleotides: TGTGCCAGCAGTGAACAGGACAGGGTCAATCAGCCCCAGCATTTT.

The CDR3 nucleotides read TGTGCCAGCAGTTTGGTGGGGCGGAGAAACATTCAGACCCAGTACTTC. The encoded protein is CASSLVGRRNIQTQYF. J is TRBJ2-5 and V is TRBV28, with D perhaps matching TRBD1 (5 bases). The length of the CDR3 is 16 residues. Trimming left V 3 bases short and J 6 bases short, with 20 bases between. The germline V gene has CDR1 MDHEN and CDR2 SYDVKM.

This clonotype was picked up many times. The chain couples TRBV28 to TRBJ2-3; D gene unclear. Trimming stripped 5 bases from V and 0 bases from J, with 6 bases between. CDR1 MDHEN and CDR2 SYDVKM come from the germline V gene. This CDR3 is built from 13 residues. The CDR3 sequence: CASSRASTDTQYF. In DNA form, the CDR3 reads TGTGCCAGCAGTCGGGCTAGCACAGATACGCAGTATTTT.

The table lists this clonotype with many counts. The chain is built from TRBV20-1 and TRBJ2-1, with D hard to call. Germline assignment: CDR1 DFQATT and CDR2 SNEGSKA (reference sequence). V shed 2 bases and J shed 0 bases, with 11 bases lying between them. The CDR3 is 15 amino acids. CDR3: CSARRFTSSYNEQFF. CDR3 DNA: TGCAGTGCTAGACGGTTTACGAGCTCCTACAATGAGCAGTTCTTC.

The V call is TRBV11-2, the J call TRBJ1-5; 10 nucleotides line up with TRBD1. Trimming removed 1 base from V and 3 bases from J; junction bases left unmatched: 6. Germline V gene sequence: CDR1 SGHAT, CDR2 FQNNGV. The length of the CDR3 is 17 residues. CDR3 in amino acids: CASSLAPGQGNNQPQHF. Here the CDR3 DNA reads TGTGCCAGCAGCTTAGCCCCGGGACAGGGGAACAATCAGCCCCAGCATTTT.

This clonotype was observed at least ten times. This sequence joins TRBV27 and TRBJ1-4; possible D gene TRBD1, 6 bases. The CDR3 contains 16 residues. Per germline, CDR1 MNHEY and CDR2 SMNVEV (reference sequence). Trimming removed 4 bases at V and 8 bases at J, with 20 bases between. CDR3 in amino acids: CASSSPRGGPREKLFF. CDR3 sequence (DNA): TGTGCCAGCAGTTCCCCTCGGGGGGGCCCACGAGAAAAACTGTTTTTT.

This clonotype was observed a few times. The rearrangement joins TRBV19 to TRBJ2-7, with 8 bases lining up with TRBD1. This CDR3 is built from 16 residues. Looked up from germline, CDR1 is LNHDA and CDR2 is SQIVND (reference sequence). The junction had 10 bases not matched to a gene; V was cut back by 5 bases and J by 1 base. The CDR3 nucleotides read TGTGCCAGTAGTCCCCCGGGGACAGGCGATTCCTACGAGCAGTACTTC. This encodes CASSPPGTGDSYEQYF.

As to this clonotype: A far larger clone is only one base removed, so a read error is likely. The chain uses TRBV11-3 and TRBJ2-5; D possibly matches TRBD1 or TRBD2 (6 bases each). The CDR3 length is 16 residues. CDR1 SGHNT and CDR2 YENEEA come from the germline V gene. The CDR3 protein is CSSSSGRGGGQETQYF. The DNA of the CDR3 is TGTTCCAGCAGCTCGGGCCGTGGAGGGGGCCAAGAGACCCAGTACTTC.

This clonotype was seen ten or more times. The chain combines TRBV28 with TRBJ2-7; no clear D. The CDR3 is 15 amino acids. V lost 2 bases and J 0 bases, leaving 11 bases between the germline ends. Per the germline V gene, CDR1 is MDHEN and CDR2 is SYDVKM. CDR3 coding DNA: TGTGCCAGCAGTTTAGCCGGTGAGAGCTCCTACGAGCAGTACTTC. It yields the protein CASSLAGESSYEQYF.